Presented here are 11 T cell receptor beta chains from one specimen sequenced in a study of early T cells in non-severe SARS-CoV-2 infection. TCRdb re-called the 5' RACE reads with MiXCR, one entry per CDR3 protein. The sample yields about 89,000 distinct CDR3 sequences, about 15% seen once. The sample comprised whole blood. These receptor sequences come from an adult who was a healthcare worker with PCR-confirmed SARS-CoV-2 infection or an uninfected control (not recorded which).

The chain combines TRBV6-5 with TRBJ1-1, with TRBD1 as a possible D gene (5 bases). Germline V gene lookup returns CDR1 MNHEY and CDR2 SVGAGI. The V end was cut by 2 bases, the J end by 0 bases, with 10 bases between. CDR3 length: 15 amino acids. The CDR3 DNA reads TGTGCCAGCAGTTACGGCCCAGGGATGAACACTGAAGCTTTCTTT. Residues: CASSYGPGMNTEAFF.

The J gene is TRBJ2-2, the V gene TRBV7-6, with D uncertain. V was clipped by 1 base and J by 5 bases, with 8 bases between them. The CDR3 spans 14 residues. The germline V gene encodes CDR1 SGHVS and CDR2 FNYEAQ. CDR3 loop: CASSLGPLTGELFF. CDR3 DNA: TGTGCCAGCAGCTTAGGGCCCCTTACCGGGGAGCTGTTTTTT.

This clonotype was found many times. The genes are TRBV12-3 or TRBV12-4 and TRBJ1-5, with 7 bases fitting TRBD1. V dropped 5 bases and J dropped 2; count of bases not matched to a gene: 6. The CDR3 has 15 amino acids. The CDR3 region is CASSLRDSGNQPQHF. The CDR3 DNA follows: TGTGCCAGCAGTCTCCGGGACAGCGGCAATCAGCCCCAGCATTTT.

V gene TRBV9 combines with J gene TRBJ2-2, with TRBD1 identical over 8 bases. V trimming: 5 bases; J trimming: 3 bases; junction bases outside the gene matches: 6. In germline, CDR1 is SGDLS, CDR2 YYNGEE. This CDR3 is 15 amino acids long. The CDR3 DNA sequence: TGTGCCAGCAGTTTTGGACAGGGTTACACCGGGGAGCTGTTTTTT. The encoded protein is CASSFGQGYTGELFF.

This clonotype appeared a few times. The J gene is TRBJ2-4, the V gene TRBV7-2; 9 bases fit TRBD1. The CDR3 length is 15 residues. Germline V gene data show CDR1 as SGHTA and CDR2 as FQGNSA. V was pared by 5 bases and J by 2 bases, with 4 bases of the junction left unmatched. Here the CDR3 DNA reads TGTGCCAGCAGCACCGGGACAGGGACCAAAAACATTCAGTACTTC. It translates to CASSTGTGTKNIQYF.

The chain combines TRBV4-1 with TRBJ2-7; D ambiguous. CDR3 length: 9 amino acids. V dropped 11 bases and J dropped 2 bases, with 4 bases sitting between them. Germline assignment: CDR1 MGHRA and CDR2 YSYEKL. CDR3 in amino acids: CAWTYEQYV. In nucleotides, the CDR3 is TGCGCCTGGACCTACGAGCAGTACGTC.

Here the CDR3 reads CASSLRNQPQHF. CDR3 DNA sequence: TGCGCCAGCAGTCTCCGCAATCAGCCCCAGCATTTT. J is TRBJ1-5 and V is TRBV10-2; D gene ambiguous. The V gene's germline CDR1 is WSHSY and CDR2 SAAADI. The CDR3 is made up of 12 amino acids. Trimming removed 5 bases at V and 2 bases at J, with 4 bases between.

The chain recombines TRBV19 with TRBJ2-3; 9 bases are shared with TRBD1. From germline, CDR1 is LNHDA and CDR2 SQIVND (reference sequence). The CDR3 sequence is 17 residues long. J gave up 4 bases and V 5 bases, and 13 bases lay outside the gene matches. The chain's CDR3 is CASSLGTGWSSSDTQYF. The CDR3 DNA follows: TGTGCCAGTAGTCTCGGGACAGGGTGGAGTTCCTCAGATACGCAGTATTTT.

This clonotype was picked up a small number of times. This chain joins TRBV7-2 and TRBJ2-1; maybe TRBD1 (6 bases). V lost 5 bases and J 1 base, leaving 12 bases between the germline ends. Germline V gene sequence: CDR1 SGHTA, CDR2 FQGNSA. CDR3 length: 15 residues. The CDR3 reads CASSRGGQSYNEQFF. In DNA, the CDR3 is TGTGCCAGCAGCCGAGGTGGACAGTCCTACAATGAGCAGTTCTTC.

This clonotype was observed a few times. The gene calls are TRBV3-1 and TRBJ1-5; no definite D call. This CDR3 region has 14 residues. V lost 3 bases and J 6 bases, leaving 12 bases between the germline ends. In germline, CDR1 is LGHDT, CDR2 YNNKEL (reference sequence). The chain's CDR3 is CASSHRGNGQPQHF. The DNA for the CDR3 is TGTGCCAGCAGCCACCGTGGGAACGGTCAGCCCCAGCATTTT.

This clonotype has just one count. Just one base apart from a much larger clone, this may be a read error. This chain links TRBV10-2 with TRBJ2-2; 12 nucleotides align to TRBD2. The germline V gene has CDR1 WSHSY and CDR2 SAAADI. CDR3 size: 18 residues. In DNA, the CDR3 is TGCGCCAGCGGTGAGCCAAAACTAGCGGGGGGGAACACCGGGGAGCTGTTTTTT. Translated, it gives CASGEPKLAGGNTGELFF.